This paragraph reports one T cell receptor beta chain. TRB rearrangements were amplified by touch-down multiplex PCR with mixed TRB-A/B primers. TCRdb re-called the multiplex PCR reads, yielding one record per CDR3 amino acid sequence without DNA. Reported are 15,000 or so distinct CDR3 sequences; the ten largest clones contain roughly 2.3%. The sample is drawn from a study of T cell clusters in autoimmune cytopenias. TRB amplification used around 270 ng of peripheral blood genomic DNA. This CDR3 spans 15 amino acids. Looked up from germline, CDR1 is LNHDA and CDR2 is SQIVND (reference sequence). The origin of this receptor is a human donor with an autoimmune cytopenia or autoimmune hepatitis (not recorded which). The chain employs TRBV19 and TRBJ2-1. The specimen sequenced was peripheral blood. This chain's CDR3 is CASSTNYRTYNEQFF.